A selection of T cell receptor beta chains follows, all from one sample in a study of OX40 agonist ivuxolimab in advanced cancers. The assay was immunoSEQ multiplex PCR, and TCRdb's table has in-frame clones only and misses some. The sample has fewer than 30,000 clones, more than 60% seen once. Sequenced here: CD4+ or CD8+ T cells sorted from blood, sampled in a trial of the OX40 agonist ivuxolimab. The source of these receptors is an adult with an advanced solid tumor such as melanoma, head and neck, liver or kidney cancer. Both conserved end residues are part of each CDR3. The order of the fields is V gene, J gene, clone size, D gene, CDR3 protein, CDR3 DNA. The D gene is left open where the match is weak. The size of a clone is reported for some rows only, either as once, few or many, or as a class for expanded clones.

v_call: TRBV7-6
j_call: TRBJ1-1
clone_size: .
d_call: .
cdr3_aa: CASSLARRGGLGNTEAFF
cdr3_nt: TGTGCCAGCAGCTTAGCGAGGAGGGGAGGGCTAGGGAACACTGAAGCTTTCTTT

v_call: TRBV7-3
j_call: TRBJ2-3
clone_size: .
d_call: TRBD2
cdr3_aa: CASSFHPTSGGTDTQYF
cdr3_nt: TGTGCCAGCAGCTTCCACCCGACTAGCGGGGGGACAGATACGCAGTATTTT

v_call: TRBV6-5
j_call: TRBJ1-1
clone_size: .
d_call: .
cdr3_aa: CASSYEMNTEAFF
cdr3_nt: TGTGCCAGCAGTTATGAGATGAACACTGAAGCTTTCTTT

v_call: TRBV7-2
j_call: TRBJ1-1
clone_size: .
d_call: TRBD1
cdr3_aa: CASGQGAFNTEAFF
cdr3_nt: TGTGCCAGCGGACAGGGGGCCTTTAACACTGAAGCTTTCTTT

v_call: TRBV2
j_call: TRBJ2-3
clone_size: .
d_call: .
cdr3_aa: CASSEVEQHTQYF
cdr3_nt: TGTGCCAGCAGTGAAGTGGAACAACATACGCAGTATTTT

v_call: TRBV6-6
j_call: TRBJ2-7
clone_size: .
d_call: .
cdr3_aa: CASSYLRSYEQYF
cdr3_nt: TGTGCCAGCAGTTACCTGCGTTCCTACGAGCAGTACTTC

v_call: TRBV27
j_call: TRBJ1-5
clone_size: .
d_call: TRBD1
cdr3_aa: CASARAGTENQPQHF
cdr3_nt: TGTGCCAGCGCCCGCGCAGGGACAGAGAATCAGCCCCAGCATTTT

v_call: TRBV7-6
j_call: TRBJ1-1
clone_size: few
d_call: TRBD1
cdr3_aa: CASSVWTGENTEAFF
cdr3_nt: TGTGCCAGCAGCGTTTGGACAGGGGAGAACACTGAAGCTTTCTTT

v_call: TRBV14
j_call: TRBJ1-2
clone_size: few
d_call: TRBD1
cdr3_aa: CASSQTSLGRQGAF
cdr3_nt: TGTGCCAGCAGCCAAACCTCACTTGGGAGACAGGGGGCTTTC

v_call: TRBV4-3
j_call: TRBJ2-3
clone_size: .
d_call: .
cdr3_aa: CASSQDRSRADTQYF
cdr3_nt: TGCGCCAGCAGCCAAGATAGGAGTAGAGCAGATACGCAGTATTTT

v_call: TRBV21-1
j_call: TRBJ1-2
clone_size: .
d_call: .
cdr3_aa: CASSKLRGQGVNYGYTF
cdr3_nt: TGTGCCAGCAGCAAACTGCGAGGGCAGGGGGTTAACTATGGCTACACCTTC

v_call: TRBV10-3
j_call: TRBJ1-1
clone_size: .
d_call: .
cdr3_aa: CAIKGVQGFKAEAFF
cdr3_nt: TGTGCCATCAAAGGGGTACAGGGTTTCAAGGCTGAAGCTTTCTTT

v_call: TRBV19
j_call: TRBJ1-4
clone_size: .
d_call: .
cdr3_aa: CASNPLGNNEKLFF
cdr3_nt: TGTGCCAGCAATCCCCTCGGAAATAATGAAAAACTGTTTTTT

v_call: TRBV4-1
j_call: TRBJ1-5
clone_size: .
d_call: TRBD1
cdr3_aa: CASSQEGTGNWPQHF
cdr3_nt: TGCGCCAGCAGCCAAGAGGGGACAGGGAATTGGCCCCAGCATTTT

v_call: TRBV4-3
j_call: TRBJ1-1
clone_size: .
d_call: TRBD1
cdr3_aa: CASSHGRTGNTEAFF
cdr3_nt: TGCGCCAGCAGCCACGGCCGGACAGGGAACACTGAAGCTTTCTTT

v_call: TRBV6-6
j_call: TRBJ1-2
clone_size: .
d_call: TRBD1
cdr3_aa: CASSYWDRDFFYGYTF
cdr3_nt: TGTGCCAGCAGTTACTGGGACAGGGACTTCTTCTATGGCTACACCTTC

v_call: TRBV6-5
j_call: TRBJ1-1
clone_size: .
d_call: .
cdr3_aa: CASSLGVGNTEAFF
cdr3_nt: TGTGCCAGCAGTCTCGGGGTAGGGAACACTGAAGCTTTCTTT

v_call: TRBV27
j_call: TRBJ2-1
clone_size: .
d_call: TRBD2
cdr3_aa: CASSLQFSGGDEQFF
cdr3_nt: TGTGCCAGCAGTTTACAGTTTAGCGGGGGAGATGAGCAGTTCTTC

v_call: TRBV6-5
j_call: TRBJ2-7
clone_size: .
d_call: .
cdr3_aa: CASSPFEDSYEQYF
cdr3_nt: TGTGCCAGCAGTCCCTTCGAGGACTCCTACGAGCAGTACTTC

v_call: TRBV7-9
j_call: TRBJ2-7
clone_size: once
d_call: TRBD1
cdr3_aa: CASSTPRDRSYEQYF
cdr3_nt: TGTGCCAGCAGCACACCCCGGGACAGGTCCTACGAGCAGTACTTC

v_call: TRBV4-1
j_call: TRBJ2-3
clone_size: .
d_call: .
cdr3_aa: CASSQWGGAQADTQYF
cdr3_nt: TGCGCCAGCAGCCAATGGGGGGGGGCGCAGGCAGATACGCAGTATTTT

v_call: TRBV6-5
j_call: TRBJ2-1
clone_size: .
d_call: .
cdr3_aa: CASMVERGYNEQFF
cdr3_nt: TGTGCCAGCATGGTCGAACGGGGCTACAATGAGCAGTTCTTC

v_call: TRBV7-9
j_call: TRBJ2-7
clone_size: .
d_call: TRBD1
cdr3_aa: CASSSNGQGILYEQYF
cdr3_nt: TGTGCCAGCAGCTCCAATGGACAGGGGATTCTTTACGAGCAGTACTTC

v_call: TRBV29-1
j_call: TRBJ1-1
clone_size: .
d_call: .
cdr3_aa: CSVQYRGNTEAFF
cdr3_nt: TGCAGCGTTCAATATCGGGGGAACACTGAAGCTTTCTTT

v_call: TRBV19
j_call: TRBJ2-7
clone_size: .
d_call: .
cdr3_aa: CASSIAGLSSYEQYF
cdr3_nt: TGTGCCAGTAGTATAGCAGGACTAAGCTCCTACGAGCAGTACTTC

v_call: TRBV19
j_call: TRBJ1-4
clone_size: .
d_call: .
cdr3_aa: CASSMLLSNEEKLFF
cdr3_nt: TGTGCCAGTAGTATGCTCCTATCTAACGAGGAAAAACTGTTTTTT

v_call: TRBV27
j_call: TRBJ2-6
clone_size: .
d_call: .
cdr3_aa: CASGTGANVLTF
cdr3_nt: TGTGCCAGCGGAACTGGGGCCAACGTCCTGACTTTC

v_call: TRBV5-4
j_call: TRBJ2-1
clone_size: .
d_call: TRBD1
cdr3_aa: CASSVGQGNEQFF
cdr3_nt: TGTGCCAGCAGCGTGGGACAGGGGAATGAGCAGTTCTTC

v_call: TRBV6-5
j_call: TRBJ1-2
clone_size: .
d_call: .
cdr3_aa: CASRGRYYGYTF
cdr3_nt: TGTGCCAGCAGGGGACGTTACTATGGCTACACCTTC

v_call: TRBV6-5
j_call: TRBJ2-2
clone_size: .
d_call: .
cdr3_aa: CASSYVQANTGELFF
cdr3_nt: TGTGCCAGCAGTTACGTACAGGCAAACACCGGGGAGCTGTTTTTT

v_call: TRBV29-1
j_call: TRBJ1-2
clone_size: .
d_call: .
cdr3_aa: CSVEPTGSWGYTF
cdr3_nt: TGCAGCGTTGAACCAACAGGGAGCTGGGGCTACACCTTC

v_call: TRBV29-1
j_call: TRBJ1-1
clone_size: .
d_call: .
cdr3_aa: CSVEPIDRNTEAFF
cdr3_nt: TGCAGCGTTGAACCGATAGACCGGAACACTGAAGCTTTCTTT

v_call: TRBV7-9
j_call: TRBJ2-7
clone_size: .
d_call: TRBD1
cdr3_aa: CASSPPGTEAYEQYF
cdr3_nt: TGTGCCAGCAGCCCCCCCGGGACAGAAGCCTACGAGCAGTACTTC

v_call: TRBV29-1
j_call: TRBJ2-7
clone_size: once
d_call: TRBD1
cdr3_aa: CSVDGTGTYEQYF
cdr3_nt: TGCAGCGTTGACGGGACAGGTACCTACGAGCAGTACTTC

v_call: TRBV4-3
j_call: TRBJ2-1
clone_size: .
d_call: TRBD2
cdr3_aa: CASSQPSGGGYNEQFF
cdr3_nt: TGCGCCAGCAGCCAGCCGTCCGGGGGGGGCTATAATGAGCAGTTCTTC

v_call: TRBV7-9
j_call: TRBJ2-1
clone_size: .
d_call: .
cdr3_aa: CASSLRGWGNRTEQFF
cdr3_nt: TGTGCCAGCAGCTTACGGGGTTGGGGCAATCGGACTGAGCAGTTCTTC

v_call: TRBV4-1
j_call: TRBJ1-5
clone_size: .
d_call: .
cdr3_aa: CASSQSWVDQPQHF
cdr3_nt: TGCGCCAGCAGCCAGTCCTGGGTAGATCAGCCCCAGCATTTT

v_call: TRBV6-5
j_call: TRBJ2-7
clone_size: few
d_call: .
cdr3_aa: CASSYSQGYEQYF
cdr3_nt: TGTGCCAGCAGTTACTCCCAGGGTTACGAGCAGTACTTC

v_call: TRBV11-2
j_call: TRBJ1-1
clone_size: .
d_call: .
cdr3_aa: CASAREGSVTEAFF
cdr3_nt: TGTGCCAGCGCCAGGGAGGGGTCGGTCACTGAAGCTTTCTTT

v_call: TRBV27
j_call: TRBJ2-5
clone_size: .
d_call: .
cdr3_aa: CASSFKGWETQYF
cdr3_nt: TGTGCCAGCAGTTTCAAAGGGTGGGAGACCCAGTACTTC

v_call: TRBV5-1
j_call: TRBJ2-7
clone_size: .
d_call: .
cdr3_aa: CASSLVWGPNYEQYF
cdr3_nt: TGCGCCAGCAGCTTGGTGTGGGGACCCAACTACGAGCAGTACTTC

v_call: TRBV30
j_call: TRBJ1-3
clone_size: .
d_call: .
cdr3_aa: CASNWGDLRSGNTIYF
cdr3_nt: TGTGCCTCCAACTGGGGGGACCTCCGCTCTGGAAACACCATATATTTT